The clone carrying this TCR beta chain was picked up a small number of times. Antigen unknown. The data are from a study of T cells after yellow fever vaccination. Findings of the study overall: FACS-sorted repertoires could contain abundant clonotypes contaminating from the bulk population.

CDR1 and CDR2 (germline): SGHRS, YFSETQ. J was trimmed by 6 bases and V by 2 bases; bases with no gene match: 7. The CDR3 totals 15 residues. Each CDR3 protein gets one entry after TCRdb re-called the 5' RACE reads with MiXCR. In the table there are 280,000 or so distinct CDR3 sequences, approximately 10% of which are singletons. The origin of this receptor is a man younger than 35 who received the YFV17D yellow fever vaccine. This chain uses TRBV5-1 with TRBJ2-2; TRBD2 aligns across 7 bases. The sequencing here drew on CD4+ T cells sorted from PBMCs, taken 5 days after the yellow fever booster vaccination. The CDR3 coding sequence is TGCGCCAGCAGCTTACTAGCGCCAACACCCGGGGAGCTGTTTTTT. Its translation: CASSLLAPTPGELFF.